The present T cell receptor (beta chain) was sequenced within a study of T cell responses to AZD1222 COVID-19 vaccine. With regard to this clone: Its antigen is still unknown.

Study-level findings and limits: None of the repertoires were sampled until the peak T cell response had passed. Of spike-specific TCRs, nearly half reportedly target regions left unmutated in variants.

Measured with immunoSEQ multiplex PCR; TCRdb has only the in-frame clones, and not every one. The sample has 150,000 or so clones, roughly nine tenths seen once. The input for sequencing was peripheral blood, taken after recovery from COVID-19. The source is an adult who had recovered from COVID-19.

CDR3 nucleotides: TGCGCCAGCAAGGAAGGGGGGCACACAGATACGCAGTATTTT. It specifies CASKEGGHTDTQYF. The rearrangement uses TRBV5-1 and TRBJ2-3; the D gene could be TRBD1 or TRBD2 (6 bases each). The CDR3 consists of 14 residues. V gave up 6 bases and J gave up 2 bases, with 13 bases separating them. From germline, CDR1 is SGHRS and CDR2 YFSETQ. The entire variable domain, with the rest obtained from reference TRBV5-1 and TRBJ2-3, is as follows: KAGVTQTPRYLIKTRGQQVTLSCSPISGHRSVSWYQQTPGQGLQFLFEYFSETQRNKGNFPGRFSGRQFSNSRSEMNVSTLELGDSALYLCASKEGGHTDTQYFGPGTRLTVL.